One and the same sample provided the 18 T cell receptor beta chains below, sequenced in a study of shared clonotypes between healthy human individuals. Measured with immunoSEQ multiplex PCR; TCRdb has only the in-frame clones, and not every one. Of 2.3 million or so clones in the sample, over 90% were seen once. The sequenced sample consisted of naive CD4+ T cells from PBMCs. The subset denotes: CD45RA+ positively selected. Every receptor here comes from a man between 18 and 35 years old in good health. Some clones in this sample may be carry-over from other donors' samples.

Comment on this clone: One end of the junction varies from germline; a read error may be responsible. The CDR3 here is CASSLEENTIYF. The CDR3 DNA is TGTGCCAGTAGTTTAGAAGAAAACACCATATATTTT. This chain joins TRBV19 and TRBJ1-3; D is ambiguous. The CDR3 sequence is 12 residues long. CDR1 and CDR2 (germline): LNHDA, SQIVND (reference sequence).

This clone was detected only once. This specimen includes other DNA sequences encoding the same CDR3. V and J are TRBV18 and TRBJ2-7; 7 bases map to TRBD1. This CDR3 contains 13 residues. CDR1 and CDR2 from the germline V gene are KGHSH and LQKENI. J gave up 4 bases and V 6 bases, and 6 bases lay outside the gene matches. CDR3 DNA: TGTGCCAGCTCCCCGGGACAGAGTTACGAGCAGTACTTC. It yields the protein CASSPGQSYEQYF.

The chain carries TRBV9 and TRBJ2-2, with 9 bases fitting TRBD2. Germline V gives CDR1 SGDLS, CDR2 YYNGEE. The CDR3 has 17 amino acids. V gave up 0 bases and J gave up 3 bases; unmatched junction bases: 6. In nucleotides, the CDR3 is TGTGCCAGCAGCGTAGGCGGGAGGGCGGCGGACACCGGGGAGCTGTTTTTT. This gives the protein CASSVGGRAADTGELFF.

The rearrangement links TRBV7-9 to TRBJ2-7, with D possibly being TRBD2 (6 bases). Deletions cut 5 bases from V and 4 bases from J, with 21 bases between. This CDR3 is 16 amino acids long. The germline CDR1 and CDR2 sequences are SEHNR and FQNEAQ (reference sequence). The DNA of the CDR3 is TGTGCCAGCAGCCCTAATCTGGGGACTGCCGAATACGAGCAGTACTTC. Its protein is CASSPNLGTAEYEQYF.

The chain is built from TRBV6-5 and TRBJ1-1, with D perhaps matching TRBD1 (6 bases). The CDR3 is 15 amino acids. The germline V and J ends were trimmed by 6 bases and 5 bases, with 19 bases remaining between them. Germline V gene sequence: CDR1 MNHEY, CDR2 SVGAGI. CDR3 bases: TGTGCCAGCAGCCGAAAGGGGGGCTTAAGGACTGAAGCTTTCTTT. It yields the protein CASSRKGGLRTEAFF.

V usage is TRBV27 and J usage is TRBJ2-1; a possible D gene is TRBD2 (6 bases). The CDR3 covers 12 residues. The V gene lost 6 bases and the J gene lost 10 bases, with 13 bases spanning the gap. Germline CDR1 and CDR2: MNHEY and SMNVEV (reference sequence). CDR3: CASSPPGVEQFF. CDR3 sequence (DNA): TGTGCCAGCAGCCCACCGGGAGTCGAGCAGTTCTTC.

The genes are TRBV29-1 and TRBJ1-1, with no clear D. Germline V gene lookup returns CDR1 SQVTM and CDR2 ANQGSEA. Between the trimmed V and J ends, which lost 5 bases and 4 bases, there was a span of 11 bases. The CDR3 has 12 amino acids. The CDR3 protein is CSVLGSATEAFF. The CDR3 coding sequence is TGCAGCGTTCTCGGATCGGCCACTGAAGCTTTCTTT. Full variable domain (outside the CDR3, taken from reference TRBV29-1 and TRBJ1-1): SAVISQKPSRDICQRGTSLTIQCQVDSQVTMMFWYRQQPGQSLTLIATANQGSEATYESGFVIDKFPISRPNLTFSTLTVSNMSPEDSSIYLCSVLGSATEAFFGQGTRLTVV.

The chain links TRBV5-1 to TRBJ1-4; 7 nucleotides line up with TRBD1. Trimming removed 2 bases from V and 3 bases from J; junction bases left unmatched: 4. Germline loops: CDR1 SGHRS, CDR2 YFSETQ. The CDR3 is made up of 15 amino acids. The CDR3 bases are TGCGCCAGCAGCTTCTCCGGGACAGCTAATGAAAAACTGTTTTTT. Translation: CASSFSGTANEKLFF.

The gene calls are TRBV4-1 and TRBJ2-5, with 7 bases aligning to TRBD2. J lost 2 bases, V lost 2 bases, and 5 bases had no gene match. CDR3 length: 15 amino acids. Germline CDR1 MGHRA, CDR2 YSYEKL. The CDR3 DNA follows: TGCGCCAGCAGCCAACCCGCTAGCGGACAAGAGACCCAGTACTTC. Its translation is CASSQPASGQETQYF.

V gene TRBV29-1 combines with J gene TRBJ2-5, with 8 positions matching TRBD2. Germline V gene lookup returns CDR1 SQVTM and CDR2 ANQGSEA. Trimming took 4 bases from V and 1 from J; bases not matched to a gene: 5. The CDR3 is 14 amino acids. The CDR3 sequence is CSVVGSGGQETQYF. DNA of the CDR3: TGCAGCGTTGTCGGGAGCGGGGGCCAAGAGACCCAGTACTTC.

The chain uses TRBV6-5 and TRBJ1-1, with no clear D. Trimming cost V 1 base and J 4 bases, with 16 bases left between them. The CDR3 totals 16 residues. Germline values: CDR1 MNHEY, CDR2 SVGAGI. The DNA of the CDR3 is TGTGCCAGCAGTTACTACCCCCCTGGGTCCGGCACTGAAGCTTTCTTT. Amino acid sequence: CASSYYPPGSGTEAFF.

V is TRBV28 and J is TRBJ2-3; TRBD1 is a possible D gene (6 bases). Deletions cut 8 bases from V and 3 bases from J, with 12 bases between. Germline assignment: CDR1 MDHEN and CDR2 SYDVKM. This CDR3 is built from 13 residues. The CDR3 DNA is TGTGCCAGCCTCCAGGGGCTGACAGATACGCAGTATTTT. It translates to CASLQGLTDTQYF.

The CDR3 here is CASSQLGRRYTEAFF. The DNA of the CDR3 is TGCGCCAGCAGCCAATTGGGCAGGAGATACACTGAAGCTTTCTTT. This sequence joins TRBV4-3 and TRBJ1-1; D not resolved. V lost 2 bases to trimming and J lost 3 bases, with 13 bases between them. Per germline, CDR1 LGHNA and CDR2 YSLEER. The length of the CDR3 is 15 residues.

This clone appeared once. This chain uses TRBV6-4 with TRBJ2-1, with TRBD2 matching over 8 bases. The V and J ends lost 0 bases and 4 bases, in that order; junction bases with no gene match: 5. The CDR3 is 16 residues long. Looked up from germline, CDR1 is MRHNA and CDR2 is SNTAGT. The CDR3 region has the DNA TGTGCCAGCAGTGACTCGACTAGCGCTCTATACAATGAGCAGTTCTTC. This encodes CASSDSTSALYNEQFF.

The V call is TRBV5-1, the J call TRBJ2-1; 7 bases match TRBD1. The V gene end was trimmed by 4 bases and the J gene end by 5 bases; junction bases not matched to a gene: 3. The germline V gene encodes CDR1 SGHRS and CDR2 YFSETQ. The CDR3 extends over 13 amino acids. This CDR3 is CASSEDRNNEQFF. Written as DNA, the CDR3 is TGCGCCAGCAGCGAGGACAGGAACAATGAGCAGTTCTTC.

J is TRBJ2-3 and V is TRBV30; no firm D call. This CDR3 contains 19 residues. From germline, CDR1 is GTSNPN and CDR2 SVGIG (reference sequence). Trimming pared 0 bases from V and 3 bases from J, leaving 25 bases between. CDR3 sequence reads: CAWSVRNMTQVGSTDTQYF. CDR3 in DNA: TGTGCCTGGAGTGTACGTAATATGACGCAGGTCGGTTCGACAGATACGCAGTATTTT.

The chain is built from TRBV7-2 and TRBJ2-7; maybe TRBD1 (5 bases). V was pared by 5 bases and J by 6 bases, with 17 bases between. Per germline, CDR1 SGHTA and CDR2 FQGNSA. This CDR3 contains 14 residues. The CDR3 DNA is TGTGCCAGCAGCCCGATTTCGGGCAGGGTCGAGCAGTACTTC. Translating it yields CASSPISGRVEQYF.

This chain links TRBV7-5 with TRBJ2-7; TRBD2, the D gene given by the table, was not confirmed from the DNA. TRBV7-5 is a pseudogene segment. This CDR3 is 17 amino acids long. CDR3 sequence reads: CVRSLDLRGSPAHEQYF. CDR3 coding DNA: TGTGTCAGAAGCTTAGATCTACGCGGGAGCCCAGCCCACGAGCAGTACTTC.